The present T cell receptor (beta chain) was sequenced within a study of T cell responses to AZD1222 COVID-19 vaccine. The assay was immunoSEQ multiplex PCR, and TCRdb's table has in-frame clones only and misses some. The data contain tens of thousands of clones, 85% to 90% of them singletons. Comment on this clone: The antigen is not known.

The germline V gene has CDR1 SGHDN and CDR2 FVKESK. The CDR3 extends over 13 amino acids. V shed 4 bases, J shed 7 bases, and the junction held 5 bases outside the gene matches. Whole-study results and caveats: White British people made up most donors, females outnumbered males, and clonal diversity was possibly underestimated. Close to half of spike-specific TCRs reportedly recognize unmutated variant regions. Distributed over spike, vaccine-associated CD4 TCRs predominated at 160-218 and 743-854.

This sequence originates from an adult in good health. This chain joins TRBV14 and TRBJ2-5, with TRBD2 matching over 8 bases. This material consisted of peripheral blood, taken on day 0 of MenACWY control vaccination. CDR3 region: CASSPGGPGTQYF. The CDR3, as DNA: TGTGCCAGCAGCCCGGGAGGGCCGGGGACCCAGTACTTC. The full variable domain, completed using reference TRBV14 and TRBJ2-5, is EAGVTQFPSHSVIEKGQTVTLRCDPISGHDNLYWYRRVMGKEIKFLLHFVKESKQDESGMPNNRFLAERTGGTYSTLKVQPAELEDSGVYFCASSPGGPGTQYFGPGTRLLVL.